This is a list of T cell receptor beta chains from one sample in a study of CD4+ T cells in melanoma. Clones were read by immunoSEQ multiplex PCR, and TCRdb kept only the in-frame ones, dropping some. The sample shows about 54,000 clones, 55% to 75% of them seen only once. The sample comprised tumor tissue. Receptor source: a human donor with melanoma. Each CDR3 is given with its conserved first and last residue. A D gene is named only where the DNA matches it firmly. Clone size appears in some rows only: once, few, many, or a class for an expanded clone.

j_call	clone_size	d_call	v_call	cdr3_nt	cdr3_aa
TRBJ2-1	few	-	TRBV2	TGTGCCAGCAGTGAAGCGTCCAGGAGGGGGTACTACAATGAGCAGTTCTTC	CASSEASRRGYYNEQFF
TRBJ1-6	-	-	TRBV6-5	TGTGCCAGCAGTTCCGGACAGAGATATAATTCACCCCTCCACTTT	CASSSGQRYNSPLHF
TRBJ2-5	-	TRBD1	TRBV15	TGTGCCACCAGCAGAGGCACCGGGACAGGGGGCTACCAAGAGACCCAGTACTTC	CATSRGTGTGGYQETQYF
TRBJ2-7	-	TRBD2	TRBV5-1	TGCGCCAGCAGCAGAACGACTAGCGGCTCCTGCGAGCAGTACTTC	CASSRTTSGSCEQYF
TRBJ1-6	-	-	TRBV28	TGTGCCAGCAGTTGGGGGGATTCACCCCTCCACTTT	CASSWGDSPLHF
TRBJ2-7	-	-	TRBV5-8	TGTGCCAGCAGCTTGGACAGGGTAACCTACGAGCAGTACTTC	CASSLDRVTYEQYF
TRBJ2-3	-	-	TRBV13	TGTGCCAGCAGACGGACAGCGAGCACAGATACGCAGTATTTT	CASRRTASTDTQYF
TRBJ2-7	once	TRBD2	TRBV28	TGTGCCAGCAGGGACCAGCGGGGGAGCTACGAGCAGTACTTC	CASRDQRGSYEQYF
TRBJ2-5	-	-	TRBV5-1	TGCGCCAGCAGCTTGGCGCTCTCCCCTGGGGGACAAGAGACCCAGTACTTC	CASSLALSPGGQETQYF
TRBJ1-5	-	TRBD1	TRBV19	TGTGCCAGTAGTTTGGGACAGGGGGCGGGTAGCAATCAGCCCCAGCATTTT	CASSLGQGAGSNQPQHF
TRBJ1-1	medium-sized	TRBD1	TRBV9	TGTGCCAGCAGCGTAGAAGTTGGGACAGCTGAAGCTTTCTTT	CASSVEVGTAEAFF
TRBJ1-5	medium-sized	TRBD1	TRBV27	TGTGCCAGCAGTCCACAGGGGGCGGGTGGGTCCCAGCATTTT	CASSPQGAGGSQHF
TRBJ2-1	-	-	TRBV5-1	TGCGCCAGCAGCTTGGACGACTACAATGAGCAGTTCTTC	CASSLDDYNEQFF
TRBJ2-4	-	TRBD2	TRBV19	TGTGCCAGTAGTATCAGACTAGCGGGGGGTCTCCAAACCAAAAACATTCAGTACTTC	CASSIRLAGGLQTKNIQYF
TRBJ1-2	-	-	TRBV27	TGTGCCAGCAGTCCCGGCCCTAACTATGGCTACACCTTC	CASSPGPNYGYTF
TRBJ2-7	few	-	TRBV13	TGTGCCAGCAGCCCCCGAGGGATGGCAGGCTACGAGCAGTACTTC	CASSPRGMAGYEQYF
TRBJ2-7	-	TRBD1	TRBV7-9	TGTGCCAGCAGCAGGGGGCGCGGCTCCTACGAGCAGTACTTC	CASSRGRGSYEQYF
TRBJ1-2	-	-	TRBV7-8	TGTGCCAGCAGCTCTTTCAGGGAGCAGGACTATGGCTACACCTTC	CASSSFREQDYGYTF
TRBJ2-5	-	TRBD2	TRBV15	TGTGCCACCAGCAGAGGACTAGCGGGGGGCGTGGAGACCCAGTACTTC	CATSRGLAGGVETQYF
TRBJ2-7	-	-	TRBV5-4	TGTGCCAGCAGCTTGGCCTCAAACTACGAGCAGTACTTC	CASSLASNYEQYF
TRBJ2-1	few	-	TRBV4-1	TGCGCCAGCAGCCAAGATGCAAGGGGGGGGTCCTACAATGAGCAGTTCTTC	CASSQDARGGSYNEQFF
TRBJ2-7	once	TRBD1	TRBV28	TGTGCCAGCAGTGGGGGACAGGGGCCCTACGAGCAGTACTTC	CASSGGQGPYEQYF
TRBJ2-7	-	-	TRBV7-2	TGTGCCAGCACCGTTATTAGTCCACACTACGAGCAGTACTTC	CASTVISPHYEQYF
TRBJ1-5	-	-	TRBV18	TGTGCCAGCTCACCACCGGAAGGGAATCAGCCCCAGCATTTT	CASSPPEGNQPQHF
TRBJ1-6	-	-	TRBV7-2	TGTGCCAGCAGCTTAGAGGCAGGGAATAATTCACCCCTCCACTTT	CASSLEAGNNSPLHF
TRBJ2-5	-	TRBD1	TRBV2	TGTGCCAGCAGTGGGACAGGGATCAGGGTAGGGACCCAGTACTTC	CASSGTGIRVGTQYF
TRBJ1-2	few	-	TRBV15	TGTGCCACCAGCAGAGACCGCACTAACTATGGCTACACCTTC	CATSRDRTNYGYTF
TRBJ2-2	-	TRBD2	TRBV27	TGTGCCAGCAGCTACCGGTTGGGGGGGTACACCGGGGAGCTGTTTTTT	CASSYRLGGYTGELFF
TRBJ2-1	-	-	TRBV28	TGTGCCAGCAGTTTGGGCTCCCGTCTCAATGAGCAGTTCTTC	CASSLGSRLNEQFF
TRBJ1-2	-	-	TRBV6-5	TGTGCCAGCAGTCCCGACACAGGGATTATCTATGGCTACACCTTC	CASSPDTGIIYGYTF
TRBJ1-1	-	-	TRBV14	TGTGCCAGCAGCCAGGGGAAGGACGCTGAAGCTTTCTTT	CASSQGKDAEAFF
TRBJ2-5	-	-	TRBV23-1	TGCGCCAGCAGTCAAGAGACAGGACCAGAGACCCAGTACTTC	CASSQETGPETQYF
TRBJ1-2	-	TRBD1	TRBV29-1	TGCAGCGTTCAAGAGGGGGCTATTGGCTACACCTTC	CSVQEGAIGYTF